The entry that follows covers one T cell receptor beta chain sequence. Its cognate antigen has yet to be identified. Base qualities are missing; no much larger clone stands one base away. These data originate in a study of blood T cell repertoires in COVID-19 (dated by TCRdb to 2018 to 2020). Some background on the complete study: Collaborator samples came from the United States, Italy and Spain and covered acute and convalescent phases of COVID-19. The material from the prospective study consisted of cDNA or gDNA derived from T cells, B-cell-depleted T cells, or PBMCs. The dataset comprised deeply sampled blood TCRbeta repertoires from subjects exposed to, actively infected with, or recovered from COVID-19. The repertoires were made available in a free public database intended to serve as a resource for research on the immune response to SARS-CoV-2. The samples were drawn from two sources: the first 160 participants of the ongoing ImmuneRACE study, and 950 to 1,500 subjects contributed by 6 global collaborators. Sample metadata almost always included a de-identified subject ID, COVID-19 status, age in years and sex. Where available, HLA class I and class II types were taken from metadata supplied by the sample provider and were not determined by assay-based typing.

Findings and caveats that apply to the study as a whole: How much clinical and demographic metadata was included differed by source and by participant, and the metadata was provided uncurated.

The germline V gene provides CDR1 SGHTS and CDR2 YDEGEE. V is pruned by 2 bases and J by 3 bases, leaving 2 bases of the junction without a gene match. Including the terminal cysteine and phenylalanine, the CDR3 comprises 14 residues. CDR3 DNA is the only sequence kept; it has 42 bases, read in frame from the first base. Enrolling through a virtual design, the prospective study's participants ranged in age from roughly 18 to 100 years and lived across approximately 25 United States geographic areas. In the prospective study, cohorts were assigned on the basis of participant-reported clinical history obtained from a screening survey and a study questionnaire. Recovered participants in ImmuneRACE Cohort 3 were defined as having two consecutive negative NP/OP PCR tests, clearance from a healthcare professional, or resolution of symptoms. Each participant in the prospective study had whole blood, serum and a nasopharyngeal or oropharyngeal swab collected by mobile phlebotomists. Additional blood draws and questionnaires over an approximately 2-month period could optionally be provided by prospective study participants. Blood samples from the prospective study were shipped frozen or at room temperature prior to DNA extraction.

The immunoSEQ Assay, a bias-controlled multiplex PCR, was used to amplify TCRbeta CDR3 regions from genomic DNA. The source study handled its data this way. Nucleated cell counts per sample were estimated from amplification of reference gene primers within the assay. Sequence reads were collapsed and filtered to measure the absolute abundance of every unique TCRbeta CDR3 rearrangement. For each sample, productive Simpson clonality was calculated by taking the square root of Simpson's diversity index across productive rearrangements. TCRdb retrieved this table from immuneACCESS and kept in-frame rearrangements only. Not all clones are present; in checked studies, unresolved V genes account for under half, and no reason is known for the remainder. D and trimming come from the DNA, and the V and J calls and clone size come from that table. The sample profile shows about 380,000 clones; around 89% of them were found once. The ten largest make up 1.2% of the sample.

The sequence links TRBV5-8 to TRBJ2-3; 8 bases in the junction line up with TRBD1. This sequence originates from a woman aged 18-30 years who had recovered from COVID-19. The sequenced material came from PBMCs or T cells enriched from blood (not recorded which). The encoded CDR3 is CASSFGQGTDTQYF. At the DNA level, the sequence is TGTGCCAGCAGCTTTGGACAGGGAACAGATACGCAGTATTTT.